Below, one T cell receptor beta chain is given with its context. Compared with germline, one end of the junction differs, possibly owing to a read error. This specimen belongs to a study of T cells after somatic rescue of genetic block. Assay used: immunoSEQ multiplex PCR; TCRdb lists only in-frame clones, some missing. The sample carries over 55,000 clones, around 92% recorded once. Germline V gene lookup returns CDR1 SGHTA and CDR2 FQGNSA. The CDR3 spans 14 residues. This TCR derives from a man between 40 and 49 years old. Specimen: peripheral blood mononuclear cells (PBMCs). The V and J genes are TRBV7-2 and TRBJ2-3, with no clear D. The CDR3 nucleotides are TGTGCCAGCAGTTTAGACTTCTCCACAGATACGCAGTATTTT. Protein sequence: CASSLDFSTDTQYF.